Listed below are T cell receptor beta chains from one sample, sequenced in a study of response to subunit inactivated influenza vaccine. TCRdb processed the RT-PCR reads anew with MiXCR; each CDR3 protein has one entry. The repertoire consists of around 600,000 distinct CDR3 sequences, with about 11% occurring once and the leading ten covering 8% to 13%. This sample also belongs to another study, concerning T cells expressing NK-cell markers.

The material was PBMCs from blood, obtained on the day of vaccination. The receptors shown here come from a man between 45 and 60 years old who received an inactivated influenza vaccine. Both conserved end residues are part of each CDR3. The order of the fields is J gene, V gene, D gene, clone size, CDR3 protein, CDR3 DNA. The D gene is left open where the match is weak. For some rows the clone size is stated as once, few or many, or as a class when expanded; others skip it.

J: TRBJ2-7
V: TRBV9
D: TRBD1
size: -
CDR3: CASSARGTGRDEQYF
DNA: TGTGCCAGCAGCGCGCGCGGGACAGGGCGTGACGAGCAGTACTTC

J: TRBJ2-2
V: TRBV20-1
D: TRBD2
size: -
CDR3: CSARGTGTSGRASTGELFF
DNA: TGCAGTGCAAGAGGAACCGGGACTAGCGGGAGGGCAAGCACCGGGGAGCTGTTTTTT

J: TRBJ1-6
V: TRBV2
D: -
size: -
CDR3: CASSEDSLVSVLHF
DNA: TGTGCCAGCAGTGAAGACAGCCTAGTGTCGGTCCTCCACTTT

J: TRBJ2-2
V: TRBV11-3
D: -
size: many
CDR3: CASSLVAGTGELFF
DNA: TGTGCCAGCAGCTTAGTGGCTGGAACCGGGGAGCTGTTTTTT

J: TRBJ2-7
V: TRBV15
D: -
size: -
CDR3: CATSRDWGTSYEQYF
DNA: TGTGCCACCAGCAGAGATTGGGGGACAAGCTACGAGCAGTACTTC

J: TRBJ2-2
V: TRBV28
D: -
size: -
CDR3: CASSVPGSLKGELFF
DNA: TGTGCCAGCAGTGTACCCGGGTCCCTCAAAGGGGAGCTGTTTTTT

J: TRBJ2-3
V: TRBV6-5
D: -
size: -
CDR3: CASSYFDSGSTDTQYF
DNA: TGTGCCAGCAGTTACTTCGACTCCGGGAGCACAGATACGCAGTATTTT

J: TRBJ2-2
V: TRBV11-1
D: TRBD1
size: -
CDR3: CASSLGVWDRVDTGELFF
DNA: TGTGCCAGCAGCTTAGGGGTTTGGGACAGGGTCGACACCGGGGAGCTGTTTTTT

J: TRBJ2-7
V: TRBV20-1
D: TRBD1
size: few
CDR3: CSAYQPHRGSYEQYF
DNA: TGCAGTGCTTACCAGCCTCACAGGGGCTCCTACGAGCAGTACTTC

J: TRBJ2-1
V: TRBV18
D: -
size: few
CDR3: CASSPTTRTAWDEQFF
DNA: TGTGCCAGCTCACCGACAACCAGGACAGCTTGGGATGAGCAGTTCTTC

J: TRBJ2-5
V: TRBV7-9
D: TRBD2
size: -
CDR3: CASSLRASGTVETQYF
DNA: TGTGCCAGCAGCTTAAGGGCTAGCGGGACGGTAGAGACCCAGTACTTC

J: TRBJ1-2
V: TRBV3-1
D: -
size: -
CDR3: CASSQDRAGFTF
DNA: TGTGCCAGCAGCCAAGATCGGGCGGGATTCACCTTC

J: TRBJ2-6
V: TRBV5-1
D: -
size: few
CDR3: CASSKTALYGANVLTF
DNA: TGCGCCAGCAGCAAAACCGCCCTATATGGGGCCAACGTCCTGACTTTC

J: TRBJ1-2
V: TRBV9
D: -
size: -
CDR3: CASSVVPGSGGYTF
DNA: TGTGCCAGCAGCGTAGTTCCAGGGTCGGGAGGCTACACCTTC

J: TRBJ2-3
V: TRBV6-5
D: -
size: -
CDR3: CASSYSQSQWDTQYF
DNA: TGTGCCAGCAGTTACTCCCAGTCCCAGTGGGATACGCAGTATTTT

J: TRBJ2-3
V: TRBV4-1
D: TRBD1
size: few
CDR3: CASRPAQGAQNTQYF
DNA: TGCGCCAGCCGTCCTGCGCAGGGGGCGCAAAATACGCAGTATTTT

J: TRBJ2-7
V: TRBV28
D: TRBD1
size: -
CDR3: CASSFTLDRDEQYF
DNA: TGTGCCAGCAGTTTCACACTGGACAGGGACGAGCAGTACTTC

J: TRBJ2-7
V: TRBV10-1
D: TRBD1
size: few
CDR3: CASSEGQASTYEQYF
DNA: TGCGCCAGCAGTGAGGGACAGGCATCAACCTACGAGCAGTACTTC

J: TRBJ2-1
V: TRBV18
D: -
size: many
CDR3: CASSPLRGTTYNEQFF
DNA: TGTGCCAGCTCACCATTAAGGGGGACCACCTACAATGAGCAGTTCTTC

J: TRBJ2-2
V: TRBV6-1
D: TRBD2
size: -
CDR3: CGAAGGAGRTGELFF
DNA: TGTGGAGCAGCGGGGGGAGCAGGGCGAACCGGGGAGCTGTTTTTT

J: TRBJ1-3
V: TRBV4-1
D: TRBD1
size: few
CDR3: CASSLDRESGNTIYF
DNA: TGCGCCAGCAGCCTGGACAGGGAATCTGGAAACACCATATATTTT

J: TRBJ2-1
V: TRBV7-3
D: -
size: few
CDR3: CASSLGPLAINEQFF
DNA: TGTGCCAGCAGCTTAGGGCCACTAGCTATCAATGAGCAGTTCTTC

J: TRBJ2-7
V: TRBV6-8
D: -
size: -
CDR3: CARGNGPTTYEQYF
DNA: TGTGCCAGGGGGAACGGACCGACAACCTACGAGCAGTACTTC

J: TRBJ2-7
V: TRBV6-5
D: TRBD2
size: few
CDR3: CASSSASGGYEQYF
DNA: TGTGCCAGCAGTTCCGCTAGCGGGGGTTACGAGCAGTACTTC

J: TRBJ1-3
V: TRBV24-1
D: -
size: -
CDR3: CATSDLDTIYF
DNA: TGTGCCACCAGTGATCTAGACACCATATATTTT

J: TRBJ2-4
V: TRBV2
D: TRBD1
size: many
CDR3: CASSDPGGLAKNIQYF
DNA: TGTGCCAGCAGTGATCCAGGGGGCTTAGCGAAAAACATTCAGTACTTC

J: TRBJ2-7
V: TRBV5-1
D: -
size: many
CDR3: CASSSTGWEQYF
DNA: TGCGCCAGCAGCTCGACGGGGTGGGAGCAGTACTTC

J: TRBJ2-1
V: TRBV5-1
D: TRBD1
size: many
CDR3: CASSFKGTGSMSYNEQFF
DNA: TGCGCCAGCAGCTTTAAGGGGACAGGGTCGATGTCCTACAATGAGCAGTTCTTC

J: TRBJ2-1
V: TRBV3-1
D: -
size: -
CDR3: CASSPPGAGYNEQFF
DNA: TGTGCCAGCAGCCCACCGGGAGCGGGTTACAATGAGCAGTTCTTC

J: TRBJ2-2
V: TRBV18
D: TRBD1
size: few
CDR3: CASSPRTGRSTGELFF
DNA: TGTGCCAGCTCACCCCGGACAGGGCGAAGCACCGGGGAGCTGTTTTTT

J: TRBJ2-3
V: TRBV4-3
D: TRBD1
size: few
CDR3: CASSQVYADRATDTQYF
DNA: TGCGCCAGCAGCCAAGTGTACGCAGACAGGGCCACAGATACGCAGTATTTT

J: TRBJ2-1
V: TRBV18
D: TRBD1
size: -
CDR3: CASSPTGDEQFF
DNA: TGTGCCAGCTCACCGACAGGGGATGAGCAGTTCTTC

J: TRBJ2-5
V: TRBV27
D: TRBD2
size: few
CDR3: CASKTLPSGPQASQYF
DNA: TGTGCCAGTAAGACTTTGCCTAGCGGCCCGCAAGCGTCCCAGTACTTC

J: TRBJ1-2
V: TRBV5-4
D: -
size: -
CDR3: CASRPGTDYGYTF
DNA: TGTGCCAGCAGACCGGGGACCGACTATGGCTACACCTTC

J: TRBJ1-3
V: TRBV20-1
D: -
size: few
CDR3: CSARDDSSGNTIYF
DNA: TGCAGTGCTAGAGATGACAGTTCTGGAAACACCATATATTTT

J: TRBJ2-1
V: TRBV30
D: TRBD2
size: many
CDR3: CAWSRDYTYNEQFF
DNA: TGTGCCTGGAGCCGGGACTACACCTACAACGAGCAGTTCTTC

J: TRBJ2-7
V: TRBV5-1
D: -
size: -
CDR3: CASSLVVDSYEQYF
DNA: TGCGCCAGCAGCTTGGTGGTAGACTCCTACGAGCAGTACTTC

J: TRBJ1-6
V: TRBV4-3
D: -
size: -
CDR3: CASSQEAGAGGPLHF
DNA: TGCGCCAGCAGCCAAGAGGCGGGCGCTGGGGGGCCCCTCCACTTT

J: TRBJ2-5
V: TRBV10-3
D: TRBD1
size: few
CDR3: CAISESIQGAETQYF
DNA: TGTGCCATCAGTGAGTCGATACAGGGGGCTGAGACCCAGTACTTC

J: TRBJ2-3
V: TRBV6-5
D: -
size: few
CDR3: CASSYSPSRPRSLTDTQYF
DNA: TGTGCCAGCAGTTACTCCCCCTCCCGACCAAGGTCTCTCACAGATACGCAGTATTTT

J: TRBJ2-5
V: TRBV7-9
D: -
size: few
CDR3: CALQETQYF
DNA: TGTGCCCTCCAAGAGACCCAGTACTTC

J: TRBJ2-1
V: TRBV11-3
D: -
size: many
CDR3: CASSFSNNEQFF
DNA: TGTGCCAGCAGCTTCTCCAATAATGAGCAGTTCTTC

J: TRBJ2-5
V: TRBV4-3
D: -
size: -
CDR3: CASSPLPDGKETQYF
DNA: TGCGCCAGCAGCCCCCTTCCCGACGGCAAAGAGACCCAGTACTTC

J: TRBJ2-4
V: TRBV20-1
D: -
size: -
CDR3: CSARDKVENIQYF
DNA: TGCAGTGCTAGAGATAAGGTAGAAAACATTCAGTACTTC

J: TRBJ1-5
V: TRBV18
D: -
size: few
CDR3: CASSTSTPGSNQPQHF
DNA: TGTGCCAGCTCAACAAGTACCCCGGGGAGCAATCAGCCCCAGCATTTT

J: TRBJ2-5
V: TRBV29-1
D: -
size: few
CDR3: CSVGSRGAGETQYF
DNA: TGCAGCGTTGGATCCAGGGGGGCGGGGGAGACCCAGTACTTC

J: TRBJ2-1
V: TRBV7-9
D: -
size: few
CDR3: CASSPTGNLGKEQFF
DNA: TGTGCCAGCAGCCCGACAGGCAACCTCGGGAAGGAGCAGTTCTTC

J: TRBJ2-1
V: TRBV28
D: -
size: -
CDR3: CASSLWGGGRNEQFF
DNA: TGTGCCAGCAGTTTGTGGGGGGGGGGCCGTAATGAGCAGTTCTTC

J: TRBJ2-6
V: TRBV7-9
D: -
size: -
CDR3: CASSEVNVLTF
DNA: TGTGCCAGCAGCGAAGTCAACGTCCTGACTTTC

J: TRBJ2-2
V: TRBV12-3/TRBV12-4
D: -
size: few
CDR3: CASSAQGSTGELFF
DNA: TGTGCCAGCAGTGCCCAGGGAAGCACCGGGGAGCTGTTTTTT

J: TRBJ1-6
V: TRBV3-1
D: TRBD1
size: few
CDR3: CASSQDTGVDSPLHF
DNA: TGTGCCAGCAGCCAAGATACAGGGGTGGATTCACCCCTCCACTTT

J: TRBJ2-7
V: TRBV7-2
D: TRBD2
size: many
CDR3: CASSHRTSGVYEQYF
DNA: TGTGCCAGCAGCCACAGGACTAGCGGAGTTTACGAGCAGTACTTC

J: TRBJ2-1
V: TRBV29-1
D: TRBD1
size: few
CDR3: CSVQSTGPYNEQFF
DNA: TGCAGCGTTCAGTCGACAGGGCCCTACAATGAGCAGTTCTTC

J: TRBJ2-7
V: TRBV6-2/TRBV6-3
D: -
size: -
CDR3: CASTDGPSYEQYF
DNA: TGTGCCAGCACCGATGGGCCATCCTACGAGCAGTACTTC

J: TRBJ2-1
V: TRBV4-2
D: -
size: -
CDR3: CDSSQDRNNEQFF
DNA: TGTGACAGCAGCCAAGACAGGAACAATGAGCAGTTCTTC